This is a list of T cell receptor beta chains from one sample in a study of regulatory T cells in long-lasting Graves disease. TCRdb processed the multiplex PCR reads anew with MiXCR; each CDR3 protein has one entry. The sample includes around 420,000 distinct CDR3 sequences, about 15% of them seen just once. The same data also went into a second study, on T cells in Graves' hyperthyroidism and ophthalmopathy.

The source was peripheral blood mononuclear cells (PBMCs), collected at new diagnosis, from a patient treated with antithyroid drugs. Every receptor here comes from a woman in her thirties or forties with Graves disease. The CDR3 runs from the conserved cysteine through the conserved F or W. D genes are given only for firm matches. A clone size is listed for some rows: how often the clone was seen (once, few, many), or a class if it is expanded.

CDR3 protein,CDR3 DNA,V gene,J gene,D gene,clone size
CSASRSGINYGYTF,TGCAGTGCTAGTCGGTCAGGAATTAACTATGGCTACACCTTC,TRBV20-1,TRBJ1-2,.,few
CASSETGRSLPYEQYF,TGTGCCAGCAGTGAAACAGGGAGATCCCTACCCTACGAGCAGTACTTC,TRBV2,TRBJ2-7,.,many
CASTSQGNNSPLHF,TGTGCCAGCACCTCCCAGGGTAATAATTCACCCCTCCACTTT,TRBV11-2,TRBJ1-6,.,many
CASSPRWDRQETQYF,TGTGCCAGCAGCCCCCGTTGGGACAGACAAGAGACCCAGTACTTC,TRBV11-3,TRBJ2-5,TRBD1,few
CSVRDRGQETQYF,TGCAGCGTTAGGGACAGGGGGCAGGAGACCCAGTACTTC,TRBV29-1,TRBJ2-5,TRBD1,.
CATSRDLGLAGDDEQYF,TGTGCCACCAGCAGAGATCTGGGACTAGCGGGAGACGACGAGCAGTACTTC,TRBV15,TRBJ2-7,TRBD2,.
CAISEEAGGEQPQHF,TGTGCCATCAGTGAGGAGGCAGGGGGCGAGCAGCCCCAGCATTTT,TRBV10-3,TRBJ1-5,TRBD1,few
CASSLGQVPNTGELFF,TGTGCCAGCAGCCTGGGACAGGTCCCGAACACCGGGGAGCTGTTTTTT,TRBV27,TRBJ2-2,TRBD1,many
CASSYSTTQYF,TGTGCCAGCAGTTACTCGACTACGCAGTATTTT,TRBV6-5,TRBJ2-3,.,few
CASSLVGGMDEQFF,TGTGCCAGCAGCTTGGTGGGCGGGATGGATGAGCAGTTCTTC,TRBV5-1,TRBJ2-1,.,few
CASTNEAYGYTF,TGTGCCAGCACCAACGAGGCCTATGGCTACACCTTC,TRBV6-2/TRBV6-3,TRBJ1-2,.,.
CSAKKAGGADGQFF,TGCAGTGCTAAAAAGGCGGGAGGGGCGGACGGGCAGTTCTTC,TRBV20-1,TRBJ2-1,TRBD2,many
CASNHQGKGVFYEQYF,TGTGCCAGCAACCACCAGGGTAAGGGGGTCTTCTACGAGCAGTACTTC,TRBV28,TRBJ2-7,.,.